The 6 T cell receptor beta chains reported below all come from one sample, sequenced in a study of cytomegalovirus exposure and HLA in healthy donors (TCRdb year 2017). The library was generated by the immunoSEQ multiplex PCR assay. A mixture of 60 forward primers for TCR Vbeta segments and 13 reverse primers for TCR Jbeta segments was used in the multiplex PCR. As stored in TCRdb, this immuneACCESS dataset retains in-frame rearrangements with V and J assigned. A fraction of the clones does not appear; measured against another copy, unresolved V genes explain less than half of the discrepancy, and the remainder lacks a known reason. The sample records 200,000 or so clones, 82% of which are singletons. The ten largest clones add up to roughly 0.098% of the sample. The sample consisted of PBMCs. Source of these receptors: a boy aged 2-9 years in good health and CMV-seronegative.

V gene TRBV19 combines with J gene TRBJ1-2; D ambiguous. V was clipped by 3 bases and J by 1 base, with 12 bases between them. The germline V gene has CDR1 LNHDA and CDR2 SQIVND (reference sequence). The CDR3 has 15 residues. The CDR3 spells CASSIRYANNYGYTF. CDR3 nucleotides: TGTGCCAGTAGTATTAGATATGCGAATAACTATGGCTACACCTTC.

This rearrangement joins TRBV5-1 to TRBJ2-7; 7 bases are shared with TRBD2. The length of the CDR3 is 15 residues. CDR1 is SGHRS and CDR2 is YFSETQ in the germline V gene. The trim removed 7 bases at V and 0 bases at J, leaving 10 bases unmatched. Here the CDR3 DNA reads TGCGCCAGCGCTTTTTGGAGCGGGGACTCCTACGAGCAGTACTTC. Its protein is CASAFWSGDSYEQYF.

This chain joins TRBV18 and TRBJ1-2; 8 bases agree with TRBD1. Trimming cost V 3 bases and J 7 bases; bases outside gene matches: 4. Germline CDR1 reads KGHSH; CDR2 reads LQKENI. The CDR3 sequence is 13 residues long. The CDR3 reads CASSPRGRTGYTF. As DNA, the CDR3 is TGTGCCAGCTCACCCAGGGGGCGCACTGGCTACACCTTC.

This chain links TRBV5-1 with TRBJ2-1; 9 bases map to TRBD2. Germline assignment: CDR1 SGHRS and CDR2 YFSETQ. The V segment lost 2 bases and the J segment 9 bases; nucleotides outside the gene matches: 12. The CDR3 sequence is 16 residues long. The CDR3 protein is CASSLGGGGALSEQFF. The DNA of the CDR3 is TGCGCCAGCAGCTTAGGTGGCGGGGGGGCCTTAAGTGAGCAGTTCTTC.

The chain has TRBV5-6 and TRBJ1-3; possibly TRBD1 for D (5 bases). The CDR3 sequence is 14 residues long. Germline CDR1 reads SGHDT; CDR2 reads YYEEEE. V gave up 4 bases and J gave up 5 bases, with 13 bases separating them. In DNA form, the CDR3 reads TGTGCCAGCAGCCGACAGCTCCGAAGAAACACCATATATTTT. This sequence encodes CASSRQLRRNTIYF.

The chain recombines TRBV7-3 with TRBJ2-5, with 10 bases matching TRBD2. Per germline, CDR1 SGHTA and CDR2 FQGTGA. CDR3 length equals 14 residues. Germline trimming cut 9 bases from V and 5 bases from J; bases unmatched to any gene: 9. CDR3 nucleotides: TGTGCCAGACTAGCGGGACCGGGGGGCGAGACCCAGTACTTC. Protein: CARLAGPGGETQYF.